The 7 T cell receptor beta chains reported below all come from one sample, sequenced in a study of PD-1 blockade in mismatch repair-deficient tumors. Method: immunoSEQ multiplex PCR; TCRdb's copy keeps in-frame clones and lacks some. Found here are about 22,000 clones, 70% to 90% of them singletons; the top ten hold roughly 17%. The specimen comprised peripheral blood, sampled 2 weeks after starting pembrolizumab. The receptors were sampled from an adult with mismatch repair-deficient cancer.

The CDR3 is CSVEGGRAVDTQYF. The CDR3 nucleotides are TGCAGCGTTGAAGGCGGGAGGGCGGTAGATACGCAGTATTTT. This chain connects TRBV29-1 to TRBJ2-3; 9 bases line up with TRBD2. The CDR3 runs to 14 residues. Germline V CDR1 and CDR2: SQVTM, ANQGSEA. With 1 base clipped from V and 5 bases from J, the junction kept 4 bases outside the gene matches.

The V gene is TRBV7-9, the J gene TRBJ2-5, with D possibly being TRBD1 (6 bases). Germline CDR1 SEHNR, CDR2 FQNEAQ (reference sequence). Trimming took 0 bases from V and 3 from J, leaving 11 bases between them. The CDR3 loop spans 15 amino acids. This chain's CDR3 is CASSLAPGEEETQYF. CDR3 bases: TGTGCCAGCAGCTTAGCCCCAGGGGAAGAAGAGACCCAGTACTTC.

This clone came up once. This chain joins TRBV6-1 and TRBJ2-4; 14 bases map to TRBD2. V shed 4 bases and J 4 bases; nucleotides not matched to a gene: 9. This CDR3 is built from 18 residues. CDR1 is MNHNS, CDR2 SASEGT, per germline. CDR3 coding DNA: TGTGCCAGCAGTGGTAGGGGACTAGCGGGAGAAGGTAAAAACATTCAGTACTTC. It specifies CASSGRGLAGEGKNIQYF.

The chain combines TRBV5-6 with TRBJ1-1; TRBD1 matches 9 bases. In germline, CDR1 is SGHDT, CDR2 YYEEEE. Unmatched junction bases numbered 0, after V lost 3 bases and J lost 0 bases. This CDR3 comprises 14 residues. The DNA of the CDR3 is TGTGCCAGCAGCTGGACAGGGGTGAACACTGAAGCTTTCTTT. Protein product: CASSWTGVNTEAFF.

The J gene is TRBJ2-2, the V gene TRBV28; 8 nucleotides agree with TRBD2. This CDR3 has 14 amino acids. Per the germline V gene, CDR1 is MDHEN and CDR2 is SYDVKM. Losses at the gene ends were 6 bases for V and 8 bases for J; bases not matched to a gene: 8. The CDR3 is CASRSAGVRGELFF. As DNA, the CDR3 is TGTGCCAGCAGGTCAGCGGGAGTTAGAGGGGAGCTGTTTTTT.

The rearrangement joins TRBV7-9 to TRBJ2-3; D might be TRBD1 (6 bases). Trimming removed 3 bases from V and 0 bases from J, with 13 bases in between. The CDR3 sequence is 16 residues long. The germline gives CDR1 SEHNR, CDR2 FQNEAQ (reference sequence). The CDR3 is CASSLNRGISTDTQYF. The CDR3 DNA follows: TGTGCCAGCAGCTTGAATAGGGGGATAAGCACAGATACGCAGTATTTT.

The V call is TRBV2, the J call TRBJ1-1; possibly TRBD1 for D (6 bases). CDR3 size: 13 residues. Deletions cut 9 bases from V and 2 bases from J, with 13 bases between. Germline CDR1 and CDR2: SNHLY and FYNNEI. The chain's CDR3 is CARAQGPNTEAFF. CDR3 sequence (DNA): TGTGCCAGAGCACAGGGTCCCAACACTGAAGCTTTCTTT.